Below are 27 T cell receptor beta chains sequenced from a single sample in a study of blood T cell repertoires in COVID-19. Generated by immunoSEQ multiplex PCR, the TCRdb table keeps only in-frame clones and is missing some. Of about 16,000 clones in the sample, around 90% are singletons; the top ten hold 2.5% to 3.5%. The specimen sequenced was peripheral blood. Receptors were obtained from a human donor in a cohort sampled during active COVID-19.

This chain uses TRBV19 with TRBJ2-7; D possibly corresponds to TRBD1 (6 bases). There are 13 residues in the CDR3. Germline loops: CDR1 LNHDA, CDR2 SQIVND (reference sequence). V lost 5 bases and J 2 bases, leaving 10 bases between the germline ends. The DNA of the CDR3 is TGTGCCAGTAGTTGGGACAAGACCTACGAGCAGTACTTC. Its translation is CASSWDKTYEQYF.

This sequence joins TRBV5-5 and TRBJ2-1; 10 bases map to TRBD2. The CDR3 totals 17 residues. The V segment lost 1 base and the J segment 7 bases; nucleotides outside the gene matches: 11. Germline V gene lookup returns CDR1 SGHKS and CDR2 YYEKEE (reference sequence). The CDR3 is CASSLRRASGGVNEQFF. DNA for the CDR3: TGTGCCAGCAGCTTGCGACGGGCGAGCGGGGGGGTAAATGAGCAGTTCTTC.

In regard to this clone: This sample also contains other DNA sequences that code for the same CDR3. The CDR3 nucleotides read TGTGCCAGCAGAGGGAGTCCATACAATGAGCAGTTCTTC. Translation: CASRGSPYNEQFF. The chain links TRBV2 to TRBJ2-1, with D possibly being TRBD2 (5 bases). The CDR3 extends over 13 amino acids. Trimming left V 6 bases short and J 4 bases short, with 10 bases between. Germline V lookup: CDR1 SNHLY, CDR2 FYNNEI.

CDR3 sequence (DNA): TGTGCCAGCAGGGGCGGACTAGCGGGTGAGACCCAGTACTTC. Protein sequence: CASRGGLAGETQYF. This chain links TRBV11-3 with TRBJ2-5, with TRBD2 matching 11 bases. The CDR3 extends over 14 amino acids. The V segment lost 6 bases and the J segment 5 bases; nucleotides outside the gene matches: 5. Germline V gene sequence: CDR1 SGHNT, CDR2 YENEEA.

The chain's CDR3 is CASKPGASSYNSPLHF. In nucleotides, the CDR3 is TGTGCCAGTAAACCAGGGGCGAGCTCCTATAATTCACCCCTCCACTTT. The chain has TRBV19 and TRBJ1-6, with a tentative D call TRBD1 (6 bases). Trimming took off 7 bases at V and 0 bases at J, with 13 bases between the two ends. The CDR3 consists of 16 residues. CDR1 and CDR2 (germline): LNHDA, SQIVND (reference sequence).

This chain joins TRBV5-1 and TRBJ1-1; D ambiguous. The CDR3 has 14 residues. V lost 1 base and J 1 base, leaving 8 bases between the germline ends. Germline loops: CDR1 SGHRS, CDR2 YFSETQ. This CDR3 is CASSLTTTNTEAFF. As DNA, the CDR3 is TGCGCCAGCAGCTTGACCACTACGAACACTGAAGCTTTCTTT.

The gene calls are TRBV5-8 and TRBJ2-7, with 7 bases matching TRBD1. The CDR3 is 13 amino acids. Germline V gene data show CDR1 as SGHTS and CDR2 as YDEGEE. With V trimmed by 5 bases and J by 0 bases, 2 bases remained unmatched. The CDR3 nucleotides read TGTGCCAGCAGTTGGGACAGCTCCTACGAGCAGTACTTC. It is translated as CASSWDSSYEQYF.

V usage is TRBV6-2 or TRBV6-3 and J usage is TRBJ1-6; D is undetermined. The CDR3 extends over 16 amino acids. The germline V and J ends were trimmed by 2 bases and 8 bases, with 16 bases remaining between them. Germline CDR1 MNHEY, CDR2 SVGEGT. In DNA form, the CDR3 reads TGTGCCAGCAGTTACCTAGGCGGCCTTTGGGATTCACCCCTCCACTTT. Its protein is CASSYLGGLWDSPLHF.

The chain combines TRBV5-1 with TRBJ1-6; 11 bases align to TRBD1. The CDR3 contains 15 residues. CDR1 SGHRS and CDR2 YFSETQ come from the germline V gene. With V trimmed by 3 bases and J by 10 bases, 6 bases remained unmatched. The CDR3 DNA follows: TGCGCCAGCAGCTCCCGGACAGGGGGCGACTCACCCCTCCACTTT. Its protein product is CASSSRTGGDSPLHF.

V is TRBV19 and J is TRBJ2-1, with D tentatively TRBD1 (6 bases). CDR3 length: 15 amino acids. The V end lost 6 bases, the J end lost 13 bases, and 25 bases lay between the germline ends. CDR1 is LNHDA, CDR2 SQIVND, per germline (reference sequence). The CDR3 reads CASRPATTGTPKQFF. CDR3 in DNA: TGTGCCAGTAGGCCCGCGACCACCGGGACACCAAAACAGTTCTTC.

The J gene is TRBJ2-7, the V gene TRBV21-1; TRBD2 reflects the table's D call only, with no check against the DNA. TRBV21-1 is recorded as a pseudogene. This CDR3 contains 19 residues. The DNA of the CDR3 is TGTGCCAGCAGCCCGGTCAGTCCCCGGGTACTAGCGGCGACCTACGAGCAGTACTTC. Translation: CASSPVSPRVLAATYEQYF.

The chain recombines TRBV28 with TRBJ1-5, with D maybe TRBD1 (5 bases). CDR1 is MDHEN and CDR2 is SYDVKM in the germline V gene. The V end was cut by 4 bases, the J end by 2 bases, with 12 bases between. The CDR3 loop spans 15 amino acids. CDR3 loop: CASSSGFRGNQPQHF. DNA of the CDR3: TGTGCCAGCAGTTCAGGGTTTCGTGGCAATCAGCCCCAGCATTTT.

The chain links TRBV30 to TRBJ1-2; D remains ambiguous. The V gene lost 4 bases and the J gene lost 0 bases, with 9 bases spanning the gap. The germline V gene encodes CDR1 GTSNPN and CDR2 SVGIG (reference sequence). The CDR3 runs 13 residues. The CDR3 nucleotides are TGTGCCTGGATTAACAGTACTAACTATGGCTACACCTTC. It specifies CAWINSTNYGYTF.

Concerning this clone: Within the sample, other DNA sequences also encode this same CDR3. The chain is built from TRBV9 and TRBJ2-5; 8 bases line up with TRBD2. The V and J ends lost 0 bases and 4 bases, in that order; junction bases with no gene match: 2. Germline V gene lookup returns CDR1 SGDLS and CDR2 YYNGEE. The CDR3 contains 14 residues. The DNA for the CDR3 is TGTGCCAGCAGCGTAGCGGGGGGGCCAGAGACCCAGTACTTC. It codes for CASSVAGGPETQYF.

The chain carries TRBV9 and TRBJ1-6; D unclear. Germline values: CDR1 SGDLS, CDR2 YYNGEE. This CDR3 region has 13 residues. The germline V and J ends were trimmed by 2 bases and 13 bases, with 13 bases remaining between them. The CDR3 loop is CASSVRQVSPLHF. DNA for the CDR3: TGTGCCAGCAGCGTGCGCCAGGTATCCCCCCTCCACTTT.

V gene TRBV9 combines with J gene TRBJ2-7; the D gene is possibly TRBD2 (6 bases). CDR3 length: 14 amino acids. Germline values: CDR1 SGDLS, CDR2 YYNGEE. The V end was cut by 1 base, the J end by 0 bases, with 8 bases between. Here the CDR3 DNA reads TGTGCCAGCAGCGTAACAGCGGGCTCCTACGAGCAGTACTTC. Amino acid sequence: CASSVTAGSYEQYF.

The chain is built from TRBV23-1 and TRBJ2-3, with D possibly being TRBD2 (5 bases). TRBV23-1 is annotated as an ORF whose role is uncertain. Trimming took off 11 bases at V and 5 bases at J, with 11 bases between the two ends. The CDR3 contains 11 residues. Written as DNA, the CDR3 is TGCGCCGGACGTCGGGAAGATACGCAGTATTTT. Protein sequence: CAGRREDTQYF.

This clone was observed a handful of times. The V gene is TRBV3-1 (or the pseudogene TRBV3-2), the J gene TRBJ2-3; D unresolved. Germline CDR1 reads LGHDT; CDR2 reads YNNKEL (reference sequence). V lost 7 bases and J 2 bases, leaving 13 bases between the germline ends. CDR3 length: 14 residues. CDR3 loop: CASNSVQDTDTQYF. Written as DNA, the CDR3 is TGTGCCAGCAATTCAGTCCAGGACACAGATACGCAGTATTTT.

The gene calls are TRBV29-1 and TRBJ2-3; 10 positions agree with TRBD2. In germline, CDR1 is SQVTM, CDR2 ANQGSEA. This CDR3 spans 15 amino acids. V was pared by 4 bases and J by 4 bases, with 8 bases of the junction left unmatched. CDR3 nucleotide sequence: TGCAGCGTTGGCCAGCGGGGGGGTCAGGCAGATACGCAGTATTTT. Protein product: CSVGQRGGQADTQYF.

V usage is TRBV7-2 and J usage is TRBJ1-2; the D is unclear. The CDR3 is 14 residues long. V dropped 6 bases and J dropped 7 bases, with 18 bases sitting between them. CDR1 and CDR2 from the germline V gene are SGHTA and FQGNSA. As DNA, the CDR3 is TGTGCCAGCAGTTTTAGACGGCTTCGCGGTGGCTACACCTTC. Translating gives CASSFRRLRGGYTF.

The V and J genes are TRBV5-5 and TRBJ2-5; 7 bases line up with TRBD1. The CDR3 covers 16 residues. The J segment lost 3 bases and the V segment lost 2 bases, leaving 10 bases of the junction unmatched. The V gene's germline CDR1 is SGHKS and CDR2 YYEKEE (reference sequence). CDR3: CASSLWTGLVEETQYF. CDR3 DNA sequence: TGTGCCAGCAGCTTATGGACAGGCCTTGTGGAAGAGACCCAGTACTTC. Based on the CDR3 plus reference TRBV5-5 and TRBJ2-5, the full variable domain is DAGVTQSPTHLIKTRGQQVTLRCSPISGHKSVSWYQQVLGQGPQFIFQYYEKEERGRGNFPDRFSARQFPNYSSELNVNALLLGDSALYLCASSLWTGLVEETQYFGPGTRLLVL.

The genes are TRBV28 and TRBJ1-5, with 7 bases fitting TRBD1. The CDR3 length is 20 residues. V shed 5 bases and J 4 bases; nucleotides not matched to a gene: 23. Germline loops: CDR1 MDHEN, CDR2 SYDVKM. CDR3 bases: TGTGCCAGCAGTCTAAGGGGGCCGAAACTGGGGGCGTATTTTAATCAGCCCCAGCATTTT. It specifies CASSLRGPKLGAYFNQPQHF.

CDR3 sequence reads: CARSLAKSDCSDTQYF. In nucleotides, the CDR3 is TGTGCCAGAAGCTTGGCCAAGAGCGATTGCTCAGATACGCAGTATTTT. The rearrangement uses TRBV5-3 and TRBJ2-3; D ambiguous. TRBV5-3 qualifies as an ORF whose function is uncertain. This CDR3 contains 16 residues. With 0 bases removed from V and 4 bases from J, the gap between germline ends came to 15 bases.

This chain links TRBV6-5 with TRBJ2-1; 8 nucleotides line up with TRBD1. The length of the CDR3 is 15 residues. The germline V gene has CDR1 MNHEY and CDR2 SVGAGI. Trimming at V came to 3 bases and at J to 3 bases, leaving 4 bases not matched to a gene. The DNA for the CDR3 is TGTGCCAGCAGTTATACCGGGACAGGCTACAATGAGCAGTTCTTC. Translated: CASSYTGTGYNEQFF.

The chain links TRBV5-1 to TRBJ1-2; 8 bases map to TRBD1. CDR3 length equals 13 residues. Germline V gives CDR1 SGHRS, CDR2 YFSETQ. V shed 7 bases and J 2 bases; nucleotides not matched to a gene: 4. The CDR3 region is CASQQGDNYGYTF. For the CDR3, the DNA is TGCGCCAGCCAACAGGGGGACAACTATGGCTACACCTTC.

V usage is TRBV9 and J usage is TRBJ2-5, with D possibly being TRBD2 (7 bases). V lost 5 bases, J lost 4 bases, and 18 bases lay in between. CDR3 length equals 15 residues. The germline V gene encodes CDR1 SGDLS and CDR2 YYNGEE. The CDR3 DNA sequence: TGTGCCAGCAGTGCGGGGGCGGCTTCGGGAGAGACCCAGTACTTC. Residues: CASSAGAASGETQYF.

This rearrangement joins TRBV6-5 to TRBJ1-6; unclear D gene. V gave up 11 bases and J gave up 1 base, with 12 bases separating them. Germline V lookup: CDR1 MNHEY, CDR2 SVGAGI. This CDR3 contains 14 residues. The CDR3 protein is CACSVRSYNSPLHF. DNA for the CDR3: TGTGCCTGCTCGGTTCGGTCCTATAATTCACCCCTCCACTTT.